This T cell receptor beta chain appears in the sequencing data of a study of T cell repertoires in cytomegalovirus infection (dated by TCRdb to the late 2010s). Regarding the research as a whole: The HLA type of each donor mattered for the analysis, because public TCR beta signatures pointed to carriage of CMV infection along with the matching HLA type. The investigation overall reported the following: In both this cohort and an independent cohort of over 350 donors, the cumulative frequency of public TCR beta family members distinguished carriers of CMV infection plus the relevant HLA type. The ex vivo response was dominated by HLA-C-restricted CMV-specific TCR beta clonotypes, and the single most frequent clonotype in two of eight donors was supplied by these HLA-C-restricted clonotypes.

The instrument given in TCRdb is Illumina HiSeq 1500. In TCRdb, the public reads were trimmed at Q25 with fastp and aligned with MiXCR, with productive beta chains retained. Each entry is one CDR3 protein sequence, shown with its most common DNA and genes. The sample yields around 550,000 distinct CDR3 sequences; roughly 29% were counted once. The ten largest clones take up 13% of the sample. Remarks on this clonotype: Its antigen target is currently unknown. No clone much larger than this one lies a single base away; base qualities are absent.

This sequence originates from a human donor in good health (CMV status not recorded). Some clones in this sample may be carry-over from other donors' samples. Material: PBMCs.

The CDR3: CASSRAGTAYEQYF. The nucleotides read TGTGCCAGCAGCAGAGCGGGGACGGCCTACGAGCAGTACTTC. The rearranged chain carries TRBV11-2 and TRBJ2-7, with TRBD2 matching 7 junction bases. From the cysteine up to the phenylalanine, the CDR3 has a length of 14 residues. Only the CDR3 DNA stays, 42 bases, in frame from base 1. From V the trimming removes 5 bases and from J it removes 2 bases, while the gene matches leave 6 bases of the junction unaccounted for. In the germline V gene, CDR1 corresponds to SGHAT and CDR2 to FQNNGV.